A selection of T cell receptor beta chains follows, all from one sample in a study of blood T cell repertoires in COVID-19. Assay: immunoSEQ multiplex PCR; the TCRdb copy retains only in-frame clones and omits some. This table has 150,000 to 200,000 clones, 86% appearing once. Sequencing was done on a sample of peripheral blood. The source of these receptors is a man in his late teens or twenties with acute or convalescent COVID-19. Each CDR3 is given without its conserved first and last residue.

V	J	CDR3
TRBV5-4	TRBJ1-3	ASSRAAGSGNTIY
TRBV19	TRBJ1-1	ASSMAGGTEAF
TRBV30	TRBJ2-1	AWSVTGQLSSYNEQF
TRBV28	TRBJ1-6	ASSFRSGGSSYNSPLH
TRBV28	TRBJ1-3	ASSPTPVRNTIY
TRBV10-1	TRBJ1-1	ASSFGQGTEAF
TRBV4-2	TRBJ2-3	ASSQDPSGGADTQY
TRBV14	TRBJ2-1	ASSQGAVNEQF
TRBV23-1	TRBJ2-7	ASFWVGLSSYEQY
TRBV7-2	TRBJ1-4	ASSSPTGGPEKLF
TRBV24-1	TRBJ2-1	ATQGYNEQF
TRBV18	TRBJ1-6	ASSLTQSMALYGSPLH
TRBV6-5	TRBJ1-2	ASSYDAGRNYGYT
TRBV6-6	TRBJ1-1	ASSYSSGIGHTEAF
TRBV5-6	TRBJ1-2	ASSLSNYGYT
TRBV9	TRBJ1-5	ASSANTGYGSEPQH
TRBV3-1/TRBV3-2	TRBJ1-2	ASSQEARLNYGYT
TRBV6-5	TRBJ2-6	ASTTSGANVLT